One and the same sample provided the 26 T cell receptor beta chains below, sequenced in a study of CD8+ T cells in alopecia areata. Extracted RNA was reverse transcribed, and the resulting cDNA served as sequencing template. Generated by immunoSEQ multiplex PCR, the TCRdb table keeps only in-frame clones and is missing some. This set yields some 120,000 clones and no singletons; the top ten hold roughly 21%. Specimen: lesional skin. These receptors all come from a C3H/HeJ mouse with alopecia areata. The mouse line has the MHC haplotype H2-k.

As to this clone: Mouse germline and gene names are used. The missing CDR3 end, 4 residues past where the read stops, is filled in from the germline J gene. The rearrangement joins TRBV13-3 to TRBJ2-4, with D possibly TRBD2 on 7 matching bases. The CDR3 length is 16 residues. Trimming cost V 4 bases and J 0 bases, with 15 bases left between them. Germline V gives CDR1 NNHDY, CDR2 SYVADS. The part of the CDR3 DNA that was read is TGTGCCAGCAGTTCAGGCTGGGGGCATAGTCAAAAC. This gives the protein CASSSGWGHSQN. The whole CDR3 sequence is CASSSGWGHSQNTLYF.

In the case of this clone: At one of its ends the junction is not consistent with the germline gene, which may arise from a read error. Gene names are mouse gene names. The CDR3 end falls 4 residues outside the read, so it is completed with the germline J gene. The chain has TRBV13-3 and TRBJ2-5, with TRBD1 matching over 8 bases. The V gene's germline CDR1 is NNHDY and CDR2 SYVADS. This CDR3 comprises 14 residues. Here the CDR3 reads CARSDEQGGDTQYF. The DNA read from the CDR3 is TGTGCCCGCAGTGATGAACAGGGGGGAGAC.

In regard to this clone: Genes here carry mouse names. The CDR3 end is not reached by the read, which stops 4 residues before it; the germline J gene fills it in. V usage is TRBV19 and J usage is TRBJ2-1, with a tentative D call TRBD1 (5 bases). The V gene's germline CDR1 is FNHDT and CDR2 SITEND (reference sequence). The CDR3 contains 14 residues. V was cut by 4 bases and J by 1 base, with 9 bases left in between. The chain's CDR3 is CASSPTENYAEQFF. CDR3 DNA, as far as it was read: TGTGCCAGCAGTCCGACAGAAAACTATGCT.

This clone was seen a few times. Gene names denote mouse genes. The read terminates 4 residues ahead of where the CDR3 ends, so the germline J gene completes it. V gene TRBV13-3 combines with J gene TRBJ2-1; the match to TRBD1 covers 11 bases. CDR3 length equals 17 residues. Germline trimming cut 0 bases from V and 4 bases from J; bases unmatched to any gene: 6. Germline V gene sequence: CDR1 NNHDY, CDR2 SYVADS. The part of the CDR3 DNA that was read is TGTGCCAGCAGTGATGACGGGACAGGGGGGAATTATGCT. Protein: CASSDDGTGGNYA. The whole CDR3 reads CASSDDGTGGNYAEQFF.

This clone was detected a few times. Here the gene names and germline are mouse. CDR3 DNA (partial): TGTGCCAGCAGTAGAAGGTGGGGAGCAAACACA. Translated: CASSRRWGANT. Given in full, the CDR3 is CASSRRWGANTEVFF. V usage is TRBV19 and J usage is TRBJ1-1; no clear D. The read stops 4 residues short of the end of the CDR3; the missing end is completed from the germline J gene. Between the trimmed V and J ends, which lost 3 bases and 0 bases, there was a span of 12 bases. Germline V gene sequence: CDR1 FNHDT, CDR2 SITEND (reference sequence). This CDR3 contains 15 residues.

Comments on this clone: Gene names are mouse gene names. The CDR3 end is not reached by the read, which stops 4 residues before it; the germline J gene fills it in. The chain uses TRBV19 and TRBJ1-2; 8 positions agree with TRBD1. The junction had 6 bases not matched to a gene; V was cut back by 5 bases and J by 3 bases. The CDR3 extends over 14 amino acids. In germline, CDR1 is FNHDT, CDR2 SITEND (reference sequence). The CDR3 bases that were read are TGTGCCAGCAGCCGCAGGGGGCGCGACTCC. It encodes CASSRRGRDS. The whole CDR3 is CASSRRGRDSDYTF.

This clone has only a few counts. Mouse germline and gene names are used. The read terminates 4 residues before the CDR3 end, so the remaining end is supplied by the germline J gene. The gene calls are TRBV5 and TRBJ2-3; 8 bases fit TRBD2. This CDR3 has 16 residues. V lost 2 bases to trimming and J lost 0 bases; unmatched junction nucleotides: 4. Germline CDR1 is LGHNA and CDR2 is YNLKQL (reference sequence). The CDR3 DNA, read in part, is TGTGCCAGCAGCCAATACTGGGGGTCTAGTGCAGAA. Its protein product is CASSQYWGSSAE. The CDR3 in full is CASSQYWGSSAETLYF.

Details on this clone: The listed genes are named as in mouse. The read stops 4 residues short of the end of the CDR3; the missing end is completed from the germline J gene. The chain joins TRBV13-2 to TRBJ2-5, with TRBD2 matching 7 bases. Germline CDR1 reads NNHNN; CDR2 reads SYGAGS (reference sequence). The CDR3 runs to 14 residues. The CDR3 here is CASGDSGGKDTQYF. The sequenced part of the CDR3 DNA is TGTGCCAGCGGTGATAGTGGGGGGAAAGAC.

As for this clone: Germline and genes: mouse. The missing CDR3 end, 4 residues past where the read stops, is filled in from the germline J gene. This chain links TRBV13-3 with TRBJ1-1, with 7 bases lining up with TRBD1. The CDR3 is made up of 15 amino acids. Germline values: CDR1 NNHDY, CDR2 SYVADS. Trimming removed 0 bases from V and 2 bases from J; junction bases left unmatched: 4. The chain's CDR3 is CASSDAGDSNTEVFF. The DNA read from the CDR3 is TGTGCCAGCAGTGATGCAGGGGACAGTAACACA.

As concerns this clone: Gene and germline names: mouse. The CDR3: CASSPRLGPNTGQLYF. The CDR3 DNA, read in part, is TGTGCCAGCAGTCCCCGACTGGGGCCAAACACCGGG. This sequence joins TRBV13-3 and TRBJ2-2, with 8 bases that match TRBD2. Coverage ceases 4 residues before the CDR3 finishes, and the germline J gene fills in the end. Germline CDR1 reads NNHDY; CDR2 reads SYVADS. With 4 bases clipped from V and 0 bases from J, the junction kept 5 bases outside the gene matches. The CDR3 loop spans 16 amino acids.

This clone appeared a few times. The protein recorded in TCRdb does not match the translated DNA at residue 12; the protein presented here comes from translating the DNA. Mouse gene names apply. The missing CDR3 end, 3 residues past where the read stops, is filled in from the germline J gene. The chain links TRBV1 to TRBJ1-3; tentatively, D is TRBD1 (6 bases). The V end was cut by 4 bases, the J end by 0 bases, with 10 bases between. Germline CDR1 is NSQYPW and CDR2 is LRSPGD (reference sequence). The CDR3 runs to 15 residues. Partial CDR3 DNA: TGCACCTGCAGTGGGGGGGCCAGTTCTGGAAATACG. This gives the protein CTCSGGASSGNT. The full-length CDR3 reads as CTCSGGASSGNTLYF.

This clone showed up just a few times. Gene labels here are mouse ones. The DNA ends 4 residues before the CDR3 does, and the rest of the CDR3 is filled in from the germline J gene. This rearrangement joins TRBV13-3 to TRBJ1-4; D perhaps matches TRBD1 (5 bases). Germline V gene lookup returns CDR1 NNHDY and CDR2 SYVADS. The CDR3 runs 14 residues. Trimming removed 5 bases at V and 1 base at J, with 9 bases between. Incomplete CDR3 DNA: TGTGCCAGCAGCCCAGGGAGTTCCAACGAA. Amino acids: CASSPGSSNE. The entire CDR3 sequence reads CASSPGSSNERLFF.

With regard to this clone: The gene names given are mouse names. The read halts 4 residues ahead of the CDR3 end, with the missing end drawn from the germline J gene. V and J are TRBV13-3 and TRBJ1-2; a weak D match, TRBD1 (6 bases). Trimming cost V 6 bases and J 0 bases, with 12 bases left between them. The CDR3 has 14 residues. Germline V gene lookup returns CDR1 NNHDY and CDR2 SYVADS. This chain's CDR3 is CASTHGTSNSDYTF. CDR3 bases read: TGTGCCAGCACCCACGGGACATCAAACTCC.

This clone has a handful of counts. Mouse names are used for the genes. The part of the CDR3 DNA that was read is TGTGCTAGCAGTAGAGATTCCTGGGGGAGCTCCTAT. Protein sequence: CASSRDSWGSSY. The whole CDR3 sequence is CASSRDSWGSSYEQYF. This chain joins TRBV17 and TRBJ2-7, with 7 positions matching TRBD2. The read ends 4 residues before the CDR3 terminus; that terminus is restored from the germline J gene. The CDR3 is 16 amino acids. Germline values: CDR1 MNHDT, CDR2 YYDKIL. After removal of 0 bases from V and 0 bases from J, the junction contained 5 bases not matched to a gene.

This clone was detected ten times or more. Gene names follow the mouse nomenclature. The sequence runs out 4 residues before the end of the CDR3; the remainder is reconstructed from the germline J gene. The chain uses TRBV1 and TRBJ2-1, with 7 bases aligning to TRBD2. Losses at the gene ends were 0 bases for V and 6 bases for J; bases not matched to a gene: 2. The CDR3 runs 14 residues. The V gene's germline CDR1 is NSQYPW and CDR2 LRSPGD (reference sequence). The CDR3 DNA, read in part, is TGCACCTGCAGTGCAGAACTGGGGATTGCT. The encoded protein is CTCSAELGIA. The complete CDR3 reads CTCSAELGIAEQFF.

This clone was found a few times. At residue 13, the TCRdb protein departs from the DNA translation, so the protein shown here was derived from the DNA itself. The gene names given are mouse names. The sequence runs out 3 residues before the end of the CDR3; the remainder is reconstructed from the germline J gene. The chain has TRBV13-1 and TRBJ1-6; 12 nucleotides align to TRBD1. TRBJ1-6 is known as an ORF, though its function is uncertain. The CDR3 loop spans 16 amino acids. From germline, CDR1 is NSHNY and CDR2 SYGAGN. Trimming at V came to 0 bases and at J to 7 bases, leaving 2 bases not matched to a gene. The CDR3 here is CASSDAGQGANSPLYF. The part of the CDR3 DNA that was read is TGTGCCAGCAGTGATGCGGGACAGGGGGCGAATTCGCCC.

Details on this clone: The genes are named according to mouse. Coverage ceases 4 residues before the CDR3 finishes, and the germline J gene fills in the end. The chain carries TRBV13-2 and TRBJ2-3; 11 bases map to TRBD2. The junction had 5 bases not matched to a gene; V was cut back by 3 bases and J by 2 bases. Germline V gives CDR1 NNHNN, CDR2 SYGAGS (reference sequence). The length of the CDR3 is 16 residues. The part of the CDR3 DNA that was read is TGTGCCAGCGGTGTCGGGACTGGGGGTGATGCAGAA. This codes for CASGVGTGGDAE. The entire CDR3 sequence reads CASGVGTGGDAETLYF.

About this clone itself: Mouse germline and gene names are used. The read ends 4 residues before the CDR3 terminus; that terminus is restored from the germline J gene. V and J are TRBV13-3 and TRBJ2-1; 8 nucleotides line up with TRBD2. Germline CDR1 reads NNHDY; CDR2 reads SYVADS. The CDR3 is made up of 12 amino acids. CDR3 bases read: TGTGCCAGCAGGGGGGGGCGGGCT. This sequence encodes CASRGGRA. The CDR3 in its entirety is CASRGGRAEQFF.

This clone was seen more than once but under ten times. Genes and germline are mouse. The CDR3 end falls 4 residues outside the read, so it is completed with the germline J gene. This specimen includes other DNA sequences encoding the same CDR3. This rearrangement joins TRBV1 to TRBJ2-7; 10 bases fit TRBD2. V dropped 3 bases and J dropped 2; count of bases not matched to a gene: 4. The CDR3 length is 15 residues. The germline CDR1 and CDR2 sequences are NSQYPW and LRSPGD (reference sequence). The CDR3 spells CTCSASTGGAYEQYF. The covered CDR3 bases are TGCACCTGCAGTGCCTCTACTGGGGGGGCCTAT.

This clone has more than one count but fewer than ten. Compared with germline, one end of the junction differs, possibly owing to a read error. Germline and genes: mouse. The CDR3 end falls 4 residues outside the read, so it is completed with the germline J gene. V usage is TRBV13-1 and J usage is TRBJ2-7; TRBD1 matches 9 bases. The CDR3 spans 14 residues. The germline gives CDR1 NSHNY, CDR2 SYGAGN. CDR3 sequence: CASCDADRGDEQYF. Incomplete CDR3 DNA: TGTGCCAGCTGTGATGCAGACAGGGGGGAT.

The table lists this clone with a few counts. Genes and germline come from the mouse. The read ends 4 residues before the CDR3 terminus; that terminus is restored from the germline J gene. This chain uses TRBV14 with TRBJ1-4; a weak D match, TRBD1 (6 bases). V was trimmed by 5 bases and J by 6 bases, leaving 8 bases between them. Germline loops: CDR1 SGHDT, CDR2 FRDEAV. The CDR3 consists of 12 residues. The CDR3: CASSTGYERLFF. Partial CDR3 DNA: TGTGCCAGCAGCACAGGGTACGAA. The full variable domain, rest sourced from reference TRBV14 and TRBJ1-4, is EAGVTQSPRYAVLQEGQAVSFWCDPISGHDTLYWYQQPRDQGPQLLVYFRDEAVIDNSQLPSDRFSAVRPKGTNSTLKIQSAKQGDTATYLCASSTGYERLFFGHGTKLSVL.

About this clone: Gene names follow the mouse nomenclature. Sequencing ends 4 residues short of the CDR3 end; the germline J gene provides the rest. The chain joins TRBV31 to TRBJ1-2, with 7 bases fitting TRBD1. Germline V gene sequence: CDR1 GKSSPN, CDR2 SITVG. The CDR3 runs to 13 residues. Trimming removed 1 base from V and 3 bases from J; junction bases left unmatched: 2. The CDR3 loop reads CAWSPQGYSDYTF. The CDR3 bases that were read are TGTGCCTGGAGTCCACAGGGGTACTCC.

Comment on this clone: Gene names and germline refer to mouse. The sequenced fragment ends 4 residues before the CDR3 boundary, so the rest is inferred from the germline J gene. This chain uses TRBV13-3 with TRBJ2-1, with 11 bases matching TRBD2. Germline V gene sequence: CDR1 NNHDY, CDR2 SYVADS. The V gene end was trimmed by 6 bases and the J gene end by 2 bases; junction bases not matched to a gene: 4. The CDR3 is made up of 15 amino acids. The CDR3 region is CASKRLGGDYAEQFF. CDR3 bases read: TGTGCCAGCAAACGACTGGGGGGGGACTATGCT.

In its sample, this clone was seen a few times. Mouse gene names and germline throughout. The missing CDR3 end, 4 residues past where the read stops, is filled in from the germline J gene. The chain joins TRBV13-1 to TRBJ1-4; 9 nucleotides align to TRBD1. Germline V gene data show CDR1 as NSHNY and CDR2 as SYGAGN. The junction had 8 bases not matched to a gene; V was cut back by 2 bases and J by 3 bases. This CDR3 is 17 amino acids long. Incomplete CDR3 DNA: TGTGCCAGCAGTGAGTCCACAGGGGGCGCCGCCAACGAA. Protein product: CASSESTGGAANE. The full CDR3 protein is CASSESTGGAANERLFF. The whole variable domain, remainder taken from reference TRBV13-1 and TRBJ1-4, is EAAVTQSPRNKVTVTGGNVTLSCRQTNSHNYMYWYRQDTGHGLRLIHYSYGAGNLRIGDVPDGYKATRTTQEDFFLLLELASPSQTSLYFCASSESTGGAANERLFFGHGTKLSVL.

This clone turned up a few times. Gene names denote mouse genes. The read terminates 4 residues ahead of where the CDR3 ends, so the germline J gene completes it. The V call is TRBV1, the J call TRBJ2-4, with TRBD1 matching over 8 bases. The CDR3 sequence is 17 residues long. The V segment lost 0 bases and the J segment 1 base; nucleotides outside the gene matches: 6. Per the germline V gene, CDR1 is NSQYPW and CDR2 is LRSPGD (reference sequence). The CDR3 protein is CTCSAEQGARGQNTLYF. The covered CDR3 bases are TGCACCTGCAGTGCAGAGCAGGGGGCGAGGGGTCAAAAC.

This clone was observed a few times. Gene names refer to mouse genes. The CDR3 goes on 4 residues after the read ends, and that part is filled in from the germline J gene. V usage is TRBV19 and J usage is TRBJ2-4; D may be TRBD2 (7 bases). Looked up from germline, CDR1 is FNHDT and CDR2 is SITEND (reference sequence). This CDR3 contains 14 residues. The CDR3 spells CASSQGGRGNTLYF. CDR3 DNA, as far as it was read: TGTGCCAGCAGCCAAGGGGGGCGCGGGAAC.